The clone carrying this TCR beta chain was seen just once. What it recognizes is unknown. This sample stems from a study of tumor and adjacent non-tumor tissue in lung cancer. Whole-study context: Aged roughly 31 to 76 years, patients included roughly eleven men and 5 women with stage I to III disease. Overall study findings and caveats: In normal lung, the top 100 clones were significantly more dominant than in tumor. Tumor TCR diversity, when higher, was linked to shorter survival.

No cell sorting was done before RNA was extracted from the tissue. More than 3 cm separated this lung sample from the edge of the tumor. Donors were chemotherapy-naive, newly diagnosed lung cancer surgical patients in China, August–November 2014. TCRbeta libraries were built with three rounds of nested PCR, modified from ARM-PCR. TCRdb re-analysed the multiplex PCR reads in MiXCR, keeping a single row per CDR3 protein. The sample lists roughly 67,000 distinct CDR3 sequences; under 80% were seen once. Sequenced material: distant non-tumor lung tissue. The TCR sequence derives from a man in his fifties or sixties with non-small cell lung cancer.

The CDR3 DNA follows: TGTGCCAGCAGCCAGCCCAACTATGCCGGGGAGCTGTTTTTT. It specifies CASSQPNYAGELFF. The chain employs TRBV4-2 and TRBJ2-2; D not certain. The CDR3 consists of 14 residues. Trimming removed 3 bases from V and 6 bases from J, with 11 bases in between. CDR1 and CDR2 (germline): LGHNA, YNFKEQ.